The 8 T cell receptor beta chains presented below share a single source sample, sequenced in a study of T-cell reconstitution after alpha-beta-depleted transplantation in children. Unique molecular identifiers featured in how the TCRbeta library was prepared. TCRdb recomputed calls from the PCR reads with MiXCR, one row per CDR3 protein. The profile shows around 420,000 distinct CDR3 sequences, around 15% of them singletons. The sample was PBMCs, mostly from graft donor cells, taken 360 days after TCRalphabeta/CD19-depleted stem cell transplant. These receptors were collected from a boy younger than two who had a stem cell transplant for Wiskott-Aldrich syndrome, so the T cells may come from the graft donor.

This clonotype was counted only a few times. This rearrangement joins TRBV5-1 to TRBJ1-1; D uncertain. The CDR3 length is 13 residues. Germline CDR1 reads SGHRS; CDR2 reads YFSETQ. Trimming pared 4 bases from V and 0 bases from J, leaving 7 bases between. This CDR3 reads CASSGSMNTEAFF. Written as DNA, the CDR3 is TGCGCCAGCAGCGGGAGCATGAACACTGAAGCTTTCTTT.

In this sample, this clonotype turned up once. The chain links TRBV9 to TRBJ2-5, with 14 bases fitting TRBD2. Germline CDR1 is SGDLS and CDR2 is YYNGEE. The J segment lost 4 bases and the V segment lost 0 bases, leaving 2 bases of the junction unmatched. The CDR3 is 16 amino acids. The CDR3 region has the DNA TGTGCCAGCAGCGTAGGACTAGCGGGAGGGCTAGAGACCCAGTACTTC. It specifies CASSVGLAGGLETQYF.

V is TRBV18 and J is TRBJ2-1, with a possible D match to TRBD2 (5 bases). Germline loops: CDR1 KGHSH, CDR2 LQKENI. Trimming stripped 0 bases from V and 8 bases from J, with 17 bases between. This CDR3 is built from 16 residues. The CDR3 DNA sequence: TGTGCCAGCTCACCACCGGTACGACTACTAATATATGAGCAGTTCTTC. This encodes CASSPPVRLLIYEQFF.

Many counts were recorded for this clonotype. CDR3 nucleotides: TGTGCCAGCAGCTCGTATCCGGGAACTGAAGCTTTCTTT. This codes for CASSSYPGTEAFF. The chain is built from TRBV7-2 and TRBJ1-1; D remains unclear. There are 13 residues in the CDR3. V gave up 4 bases and J gave up 5 bases, with 11 bases separating them. Looked up from germline, CDR1 is SGHTA and CDR2 is FQGNSA.

The chain is built from TRBV27 and TRBJ2-1; 9 bases are a match to TRBD1. CDR3 length: 15 residues. The J segment lost 9 bases and the V segment lost 6 bases, leaving 12 bases of the junction unmatched. Germline CDR1 MNHEY, CDR2 SMNVEV (reference sequence). In nucleotides, the CDR3 is TGTGCCAGCAGCCAGGGGACAGGGTACAGGGGTGAGCAGTTCTTC. This sequence encodes CASSQGTGYRGEQFF.

This clonotype was detected a few times. The gene calls are TRBV5-1 and TRBJ1-6, with D possibly being TRBD1 (6 bases). CDR1 is SGHRS, CDR2 YFSETQ, per germline. This CDR3 spans 15 amino acids. Trimming left V 0 bases short and J 7 bases short, with 11 bases between. The CDR3 is CASSLDREGNSPLHF. The CDR3 nucleotides read TGCGCCAGCAGCTTGGACAGGGAGGGCAATTCACCCCTCCACTTT.

The rearrangement links TRBV6-1 to TRBJ2-3, with 11 bases that match TRBD2. The CDR3 extends over 15 amino acids. The J segment lost 3 bases and the V segment lost 5 bases, leaving 4 bases of the junction unmatched. Looked up from germline, CDR1 is MNHNS and CDR2 is SASEGT. The CDR3 DNA reads TGTGCCAGCAGTACACCTAGCGGGGGGACAGATACGCAGTATTTT. Residues: CASSTPSGGTDTQYF.

This clonotype was seen only a few times. The rearrangement links TRBV20-1 to TRBJ2-1; no clear D. CDR1 and CDR2 from the germline V gene are DFQATT and SNEGSKA (reference sequence). V was shortened by 5 bases and J by 0 bases, with 11 bases between the two germline ends. This CDR3 is 14 amino acids long. The CDR3 reads CSALVGSSYNEQFF. In DNA, the CDR3 is TGCAGTGCTTTAGTGGGATCCTCCTACAATGAGCAGTTCTTC.